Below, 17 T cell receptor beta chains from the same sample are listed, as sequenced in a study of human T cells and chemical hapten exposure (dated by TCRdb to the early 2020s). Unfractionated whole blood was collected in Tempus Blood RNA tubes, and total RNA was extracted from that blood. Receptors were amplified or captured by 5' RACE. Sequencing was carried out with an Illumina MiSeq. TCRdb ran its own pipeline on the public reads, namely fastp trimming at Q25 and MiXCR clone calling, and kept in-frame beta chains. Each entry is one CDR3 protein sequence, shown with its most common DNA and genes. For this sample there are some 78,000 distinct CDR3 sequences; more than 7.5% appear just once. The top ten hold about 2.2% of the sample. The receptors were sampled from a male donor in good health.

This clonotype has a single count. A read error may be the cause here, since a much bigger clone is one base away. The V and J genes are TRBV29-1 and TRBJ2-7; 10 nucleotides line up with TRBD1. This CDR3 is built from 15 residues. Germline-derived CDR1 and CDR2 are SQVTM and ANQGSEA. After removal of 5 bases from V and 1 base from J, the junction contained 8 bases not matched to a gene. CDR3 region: CSVTGQGGRSYEQYF. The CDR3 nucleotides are TGCAGCGTTACTGGACAGGGGGGAAGGTCCTACGAGCAGTACTTC.

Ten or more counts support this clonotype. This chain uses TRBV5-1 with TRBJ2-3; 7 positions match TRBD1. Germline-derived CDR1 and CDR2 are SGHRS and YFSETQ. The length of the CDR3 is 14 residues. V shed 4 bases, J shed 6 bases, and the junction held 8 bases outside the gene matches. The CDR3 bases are TGCGCCAGCAGCCTGGGACAGCAATCCGATACGCAGTATTTT. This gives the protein CASSLGQQSDTQYF. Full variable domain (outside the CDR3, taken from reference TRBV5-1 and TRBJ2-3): KAGVTQTPRYLIKTRGQQVTLSCSPISGHRSVSWYQQTPGQGLQFLFEYFSETQRNKGNFPGRFSGRQFSNSRSEMNVSTLELGDSALYLCASSLGQQSDTQYFGPGTRLTVL.

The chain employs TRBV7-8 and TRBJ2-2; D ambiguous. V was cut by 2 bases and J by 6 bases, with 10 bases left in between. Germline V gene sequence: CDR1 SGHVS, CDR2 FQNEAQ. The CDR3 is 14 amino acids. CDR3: CASSLTSPPGELFF. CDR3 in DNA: TGTGCCAGCAGCTTAACATCTCCCCCCGGGGAGCTGTTTTTT.

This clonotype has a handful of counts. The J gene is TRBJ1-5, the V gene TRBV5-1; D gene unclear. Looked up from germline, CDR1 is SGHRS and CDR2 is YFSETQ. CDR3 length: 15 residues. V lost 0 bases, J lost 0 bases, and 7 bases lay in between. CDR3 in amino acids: CASSLDGDSNQPQHF. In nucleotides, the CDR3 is TGCGCCAGCAGCTTGGACGGGGATAGCAATCAGCCCCAGCATTTT.

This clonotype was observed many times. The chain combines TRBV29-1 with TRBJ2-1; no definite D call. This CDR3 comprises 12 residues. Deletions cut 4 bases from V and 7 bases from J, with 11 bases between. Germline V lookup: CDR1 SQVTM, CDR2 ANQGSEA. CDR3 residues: CSVVGQFNEQFF. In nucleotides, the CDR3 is TGCAGCGTTGTTGGTCAGTTTAATGAGCAGTTCTTC.

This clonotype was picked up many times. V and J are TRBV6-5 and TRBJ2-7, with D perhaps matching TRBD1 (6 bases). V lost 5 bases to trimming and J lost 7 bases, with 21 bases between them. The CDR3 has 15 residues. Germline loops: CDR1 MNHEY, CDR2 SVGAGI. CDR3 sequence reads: CASSGLQGPTREQYF. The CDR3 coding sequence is TGTGCCAGCAGTGGCTTACAGGGCCCGACGAGGGAGCAGTACTTC.

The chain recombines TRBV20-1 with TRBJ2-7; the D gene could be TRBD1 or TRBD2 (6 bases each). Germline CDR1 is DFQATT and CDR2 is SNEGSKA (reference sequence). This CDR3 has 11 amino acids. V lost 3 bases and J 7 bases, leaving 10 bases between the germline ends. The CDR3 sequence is CSASGGGEQYF. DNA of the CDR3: TGCAGTGCTAGTGGAGGGGGGGAGCAGTACTTC.

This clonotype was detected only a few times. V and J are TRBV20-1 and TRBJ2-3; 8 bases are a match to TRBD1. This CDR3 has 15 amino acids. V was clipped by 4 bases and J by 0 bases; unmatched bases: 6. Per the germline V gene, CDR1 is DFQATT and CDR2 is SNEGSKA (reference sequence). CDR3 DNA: TGCAGTGCTAAAAACAGGGGGAGGAGCACAGATACGCAGTATTTT. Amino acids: CSAKNRGRSTDTQYF.

For the CDR3, the DNA is TGTGCCAGCACCTTTTACCCACGGCTAACCTTCACAGATACGCAGTATTTT. Residues: CASTFYPRLTFTDTQYF. The V and J genes are TRBV28 and TRBJ2-3; D is uncertain. Germline V lookup: CDR1 MDHEN, CDR2 SYDVKM. Trimming pared 7 bases from V and 2 bases from J, leaving 22 bases between. The CDR3 is 17 residues long. The variable domain in full, with the rest retrieved from reference TRBV28 and TRBJ2-3, is DVKVTQSSRYLVKRTGEKVFLECVQDMDHENMFWYRQDPGLGLRLIYFSYDVKMKEKGDIPEGYSVSREKKERFSLILESASTNQTSMYLCASTFYPRLTFTDTQYFGPGTRLTVL.

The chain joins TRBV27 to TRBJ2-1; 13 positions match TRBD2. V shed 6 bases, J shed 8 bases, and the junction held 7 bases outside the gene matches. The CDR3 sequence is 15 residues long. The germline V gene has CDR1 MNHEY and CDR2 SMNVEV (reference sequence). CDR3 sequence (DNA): TGTGCCAGCAGGCAGGGACTAGCGGGAATCTATGAGCAGTTCTTC. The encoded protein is CASRQGLAGIYEQFF.

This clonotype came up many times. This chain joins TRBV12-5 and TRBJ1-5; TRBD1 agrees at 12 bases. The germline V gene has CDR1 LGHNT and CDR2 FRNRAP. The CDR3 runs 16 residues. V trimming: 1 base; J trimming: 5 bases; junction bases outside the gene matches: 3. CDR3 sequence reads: CASGLGDRGRDQPQHF. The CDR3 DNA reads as TGTGCTAGTGGTTTGGGGGACAGGGGGCGGGATCAGCCCCAGCATTTT.

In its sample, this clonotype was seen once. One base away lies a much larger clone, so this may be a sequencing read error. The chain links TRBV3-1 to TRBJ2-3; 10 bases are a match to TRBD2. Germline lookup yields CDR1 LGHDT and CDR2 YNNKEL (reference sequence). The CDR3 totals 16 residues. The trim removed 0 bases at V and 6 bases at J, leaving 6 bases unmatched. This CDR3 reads CASSQDVAGGWDTQYF. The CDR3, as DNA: TGTGCCAGCAGCCAAGATGTAGCGGGGGGCTGGGATACGCAGTATTTT.

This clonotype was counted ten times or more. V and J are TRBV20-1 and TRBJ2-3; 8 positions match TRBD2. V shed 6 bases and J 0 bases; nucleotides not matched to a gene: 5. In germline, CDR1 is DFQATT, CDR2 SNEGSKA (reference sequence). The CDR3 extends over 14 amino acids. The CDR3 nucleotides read TGCAGTGCACAACTAGCGGCTAGCACAGATACGCAGTATTTT. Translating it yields CSAQLAASTDTQYF.

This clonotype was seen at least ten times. CDR3: CASSSGLAGYNEQFF. CDR3 coding DNA: TGTGCCAGCAGCTCGGGACTAGCGGGATATAATGAGCAGTTCTTC. V usage is TRBV5-4 and J usage is TRBJ2-1, with 13 bases matching TRBD2. Germline loops: CDR1 SGHNT, CDR2 YYREEE (reference sequence). The CDR3 totals 15 residues. Trimming removed 3 bases from V and 7 bases from J; junction bases left unmatched: 4.

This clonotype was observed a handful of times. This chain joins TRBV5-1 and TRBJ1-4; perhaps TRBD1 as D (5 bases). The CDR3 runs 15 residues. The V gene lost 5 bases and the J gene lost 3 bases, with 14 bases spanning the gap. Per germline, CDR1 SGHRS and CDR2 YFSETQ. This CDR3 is CASSPPGLPNEKLFF. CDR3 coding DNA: TGCGCCAGCAGTCCGCCGGGGCTCCCTAATGAAAAACTGTTTTTT.

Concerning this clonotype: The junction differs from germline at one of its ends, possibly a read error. The CDR3 here is CASSLGTRYEQHF. DNA of the CDR3: TGTGCCAGCAGTTTAGGGACCCGTTACGAGCAGCACTTC. The genes are TRBV12-3 or TRBV12-4 and TRBJ2-7; D remains unclear. This CDR3 contains 13 residues.

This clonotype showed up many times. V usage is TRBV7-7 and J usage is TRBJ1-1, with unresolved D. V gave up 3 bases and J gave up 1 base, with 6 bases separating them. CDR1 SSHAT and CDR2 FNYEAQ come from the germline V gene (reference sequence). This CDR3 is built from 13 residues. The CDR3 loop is CASSFQENTEAFF. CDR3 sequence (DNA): TGTGCCAGCAGCTTTCAGGAGAACACTGAAGCTTTCTTT.